Presented here are 32 T cell receptor beta chains from one specimen sequenced in a study of T-cell memory formation after mild COVID-19. TCRdb analysed the 5' RACE reads with MiXCR anew, one entry per CDR3 protein. This table holds 540,000 or so distinct CDR3 sequences, about 20% found once. Source material: PBMCs or a T cell subset sorted from them (not recorded which). The receptors derive from an adult woman who had mild COVID-19 (a few samples of this study predate the infection). Cell type and time point are not known.

This rearrangement joins TRBV5-4 to TRBJ2-4, with TRBD1 identical over 7 bases. Germline assignment: CDR1 SGHNT and CDR2 YYREEE (reference sequence). V lost 4 bases, J lost 1 base, and 2 bases stayed unmatched. The CDR3 sequence is 14 residues long. The CDR3 sequence: CASSQGGAKNIQYF. CDR3 coding DNA: TGTGCCAGCAGCCAAGGGGGCGCCAAAAACATTCAGTACTTC.

This clonotype has only a few counts. The rearrangement joins TRBV4-3 to TRBJ2-2; 7 nucleotides align to TRBD1. Germline assignment: CDR1 LGHNA and CDR2 YSLEER. The CDR3 runs to 18 residues. With 0 bases clipped from V and 3 bases from J, the junction kept 10 bases outside the gene matches. Written as DNA, the CDR3 is TGCGCCAGCAGCCAAGAATGGGTTAGGCAGGGGGACACCGGGGAGCTGTTTTTT. Its translation is CASSQEWVRQGDTGELFF.

The table lists this clonotype with a few counts. This rearrangement joins TRBV6-5 to TRBJ2-5, with TRBD2 matching 7 bases. The CDR3 has 16 residues. The V segment lost 2 bases and the J segment 5 bases; nucleotides outside the gene matches: 11. CDR1 and CDR2 from the germline V gene are MNHEY and SVGAGI. CDR3 sequence reads: CASSYGPAGSSETQYF. The CDR3 bases are TGTGCCAGCAGTTACGGGCCAGCGGGAAGTAGCGAGACCCAGTACTTC.

V gene TRBV20-1 combines with J gene TRBJ2-7; 9 bases match TRBD1. The germline gives CDR1 DFQATT, CDR2 SNEGSKA (reference sequence). The V gene end was trimmed by 0 bases and the J gene end by 5 bases; junction bases not matched to a gene: 11. This CDR3 is built from 16 residues. The DNA for the CDR3 is TGCAGTGCTAGAGACCAACCGACAGGGGGGCGCAACGAGCAGTACTTC. Translating gives CSARDQPTGGRNEQYF.

This clonotype was observed a handful of times. The rearrangement links TRBV20-1 to TRBJ1-1, with TRBD1 identical over 7 bases. CDR3 length: 16 amino acids. Germline V gene data show CDR1 as DFQATT and CDR2 as SNEGSKA (reference sequence). Unmatched junction bases numbered 11, after V lost 3 bases and J lost 1 base. Written as DNA, the CDR3 is TGCAGTGCTAGCGGGACAGTCCCGAGGAGGAACACTGAAGCTTTCTTT. Translating it yields CSASGTVPRRNTEAFF.

This clonotype was observed a handful of times. The V gene is TRBV12-3 or TRBV12-4, the J gene TRBJ1-4, with TRBD1 as a possible D gene (5 bases). Trimming took off 7 bases at V and 3 bases at J, with 15 bases between the two ends. This CDR3 comprises 15 residues. The DNA for the CDR3 is TGTGCCAGCACTCCTACCGGGGCGGCTAATGAAAAACTGTTTTTT. This sequence encodes CASTPTGAANEKLFF.

The V call is TRBV6-5, the J call TRBJ2-7, with 8 positions matching TRBD2. The CDR3 spans 17 residues. V lost 2 bases, J lost 4 bases, and 13 bases stayed unmatched. Germline CDR1 MNHEY, CDR2 SVGAGI. For the CDR3, the DNA is TGTGCCAGCAGTTACATCACGGGGAGCGGGGGCGAGTACGAGCAGTACTTC. This encodes CASSYITGSGGEYEQYF.

This clonotype was seen more than once but under ten times. This chain joins TRBV11-3 and TRBJ2-1; D ambiguous. Trimming pared 1 base from V and 3 bases from J, leaving 7 bases between. This CDR3 is built from 14 residues. In germline, CDR1 is SGHNT, CDR2 YENEEA. The CDR3 DNA follows: TGTGCCAGCAGCTTAGGTAGTTTCTACAATGAGCAGTTCTTC. This gives the protein CASSLGSFYNEQFF.

This clonotype was seen a handful of times. This chain links TRBV7-9 with TRBJ1-1; the D gene is possibly TRBD1 (5 bases). V was clipped by 5 bases and J by 0 bases, with 31 bases between them. Germline assignment: CDR1 SEHNR and CDR2 FQNEAQ (reference sequence). The length of the CDR3 is 21 residues. CDR3 bases: TGTGCCAGCAGCCCCCTACCGGGGCCCAAGGGCGGGTATTACATGAACACTGAAGCTTTCTTT. Amino acids: CASSPLPGPKGGYYMNTEAFF. Combining the CDR3 with reference TRBV7-9 and TRBJ1-1 gives the whole variable domain DTGVSQNPRHKITKRGQNVTFRCDPISEHNRLYWYRQTLGQGPEFLTYFQNEAQLEKSRLLSDRFSAERPKGSFSTLEIQRTEQGDSAMYLCASSPLPGPKGGYYMNTEAFFGQGTRLTVV.

This clonotype came up a few times. The chain is built from TRBV6-2 or TRBV6-3 and TRBJ2-2; D not certain. CDR3 length: 13 amino acids. In germline, CDR1 is MNHEY, CDR2 SVGEGT. V lost 2 bases, J lost 4 bases, and 5 bases lay in between. CDR3 sequence: CASSYLSTGELFF. For the CDR3, the DNA is TGTGCCAGCAGTTACCTGTCCACCGGGGAGCTGTTTTTT.

The rearrangement uses TRBV7-6 and TRBJ2-7; D unclear. Germline loops: CDR1 SGHVS, CDR2 FNYEAQ. V was clipped by 4 bases and J by 0 bases, with 10 bases between them. The CDR3 spans 14 residues. This CDR3 reads CASSSSLSSYEQYF. The CDR3 coding sequence is TGTGCCAGCAGCTCCTCCCTTAGCTCCTACGAGCAGTACTTC.

V is TRBV7-2 and J is TRBJ1-2, with D perhaps TRBD1 (6 bases). Germline assignment: CDR1 SGHTA and CDR2 FQGNSA. The CDR3 sequence is 15 residues long. V gave up 6 bases and J gave up 4 bases, with 18 bases separating them. The CDR3 DNA reads as TGTGCCAGCAGGACTGGGGGGGCTATCACCTATGGCTACACCTTC. It specifies CASRTGGAITYGYTF.

This clonotype was counted between two and nine times. V is TRBV4-1 and J is TRBJ2-3; no definite D call. V lost 0 bases to trimming and J lost 2 bases, with 6 bases between them. Germline V CDR1 and CDR2: MGHRA, YSYEKL. The CDR3 has 14 amino acids. CDR3 DNA sequence: TGCGCCAGCAGCCAAGATTCACACACAGATACGCAGTATTTT. Translated: CASSQDSHTDTQYF.

The chain employs TRBV18 and TRBJ1-1; D is unresolved. V shed 0 bases and J shed 7 bases, with 9 bases lying between them. This CDR3 contains 13 residues. CDR1 and CDR2 (germline): KGHSH, LQKENI. The CDR3 loop is CASSPPGVVEAFF. The CDR3 DNA reads as TGTGCCAGCTCACCACCCGGAGTTGTTGAAGCTTTCTTT.

This clonotype was observed a few times. V usage is TRBV7-6 and J usage is TRBJ2-1, with D perhaps assigned TRBD1 or TRBD2 (5 bases each). The CDR3 loop spans 14 amino acids. Germline V lookup: CDR1 SGHVS, CDR2 FNYEAQ. Trimming took off 0 bases at V and 5 bases at J, with 8 bases between the two ends. The chain's CDR3 is CASSLAGPDNEQFF. CDR3 DNA: TGTGCCAGCAGCTTAGCGGGACCTGACAATGAGCAGTTCTTC. Variable domain in full (rest from reference TRBV7-6 and TRBJ2-1): GAGVSQSPRYKVTKRGQDVALRCDPISGHVSLYWYRQALGQGPEFLTYFNYEAQQDKSGLPNDRFSAERPEGSISTLTIQRTEQRDSAMYRCASSLAGPDNEQFFGPGTRLTVL.

The rearrangement links TRBV10-2 to TRBJ2-7; 8 bases fit TRBD1. CDR3 length: 14 residues. The germline V gene has CDR1 WSHSY and CDR2 SAAADI. The J segment lost 3 bases and the V segment lost 6 bases, leaving 7 bases of the junction unmatched. CDR3 region: CASRRGGQGYEQYF. CDR3 DNA: TGCGCCAGCAGGAGGGGTGGACAGGGCTACGAGCAGTACTTC.

This clonotype was found a few times. The chain uses TRBV30 and TRBJ2-7, with D unresolved. The germline V and J ends were trimmed by 3 bases and 2 bases, with 11 bases remaining between them. Germline loops: CDR1 GTSNPN, CDR2 SVGIG (reference sequence). This CDR3 comprises 13 residues. The CDR3 is CAWSPPVAYEQYF. CDR3 sequence (DNA): TGTGCCTGGAGCCCACCAGTGGCCTACGAGCAGTACTTC.

The chain has TRBV7-9 and TRBJ2-4, with D hard to call. The CDR3 contains 12 residues. Trimming took 8 bases from V and 3 from J, leaving 8 bases between them. Germline CDR1 and CDR2: SEHNR and FQNEAQ (reference sequence). DNA for the CDR3: TGTGCCAGCCTTGGTGGCAAAAACATTCAGTACTTC. This sequence encodes CASLGGKNIQYF.

This clonotype showed up many times. CDR3 in DNA: TGTGCCAGCAACATATATACAGGGGGCACCGGGGAGCTGTTTTTT. Its translation: CASNIYTGGTGELFF. V is TRBV12-3 or TRBV12-4 and J is TRBJ2-2, with 8 bases aligning to TRBD1. With V trimmed by 7 bases and J by 4 bases, 8 bases remained unmatched. The CDR3 extends over 15 amino acids.

This clonotype came up a few times. This chain links TRBV10-3 with TRBJ2-5; D possibly corresponds to TRBD1 (5 bases). Trimming removed 0 bases at V and 2 bases at J, with 10 bases between. This CDR3 region has 15 residues. Germline-derived CDR1 and CDR2 are ENHRY and SYGVKD. In DNA, the CDR3 is TGTGCCATCAGTGAGTCACAGGTCCAACAAGAGACCCAGTACTTC. This sequence encodes CAISESQVQQETQYF.

The chain employs TRBV30 and TRBJ2-1; D is uncertain. The CDR3 is 16 residues long. The ends were cut back, 4 bases at V and 7 bases at J, with 23 bases in the middle. Germline CDR1 and CDR2: GTSNPN and SVGIG (reference sequence). CDR3 DNA: TGTGCCTGGACACCACCCATAGGGTTAGGTATGAATGAGCAGTTCTTC. Translation: CAWTPPIGLGMNEQFF.

The rearrangement joins TRBV14 to TRBJ2-4; D is unclear. Trimming stripped 4 bases from V and 0 bases from J, with 19 bases between. CDR3 length equals 18 residues. Germline V gives CDR1 SGHDN, CDR2 FVKESK. CDR3 nucleotides: TGTGCCAGCAGCCTAACCGGGTTCAGCAATCTAGCCAAAAACATTCAGTACTTC. This translates into CASSLTGFSNLAKNIQYF.

V and J are TRBV3-1 and TRBJ2-2; TRBD2 agrees at 8 bases. The CDR3 is 16 residues long. V lost 1 base to trimming and J lost 6 bases; unmatched junction nucleotides: 7. Germline values: CDR1 LGHDT, CDR2 YNNKEL (reference sequence). The CDR3 DNA follows: TGTGCCAGCAGCCAAGTCGTACTAGCGGCCTCCGGGGAGCTGTTTTTT. Encoded protein: CASSQVVLAASGELFF.

The rearrangement joins TRBV20-1 to TRBJ2-3; the match to TRBD1 covers 11 bases. CDR1 DFQATT and CDR2 SNEGSKA come from the germline V gene (reference sequence). This CDR3 is 15 amino acids long. V gave up 5 bases and J gave up 0 bases; unmatched junction bases: 4. The CDR3 DNA is TGCAGTGCTGAGGACAGGGGGCTCAGCACAGATACGCAGTATTTT. Protein sequence: CSAEDRGLSTDTQYF.

The rearrangement links TRBV29-1 to TRBJ2-3; 11 bases align to TRBD2. Germline V gives CDR1 SQVTM, CDR2 ANQGSEA. The CDR3 contains 16 residues. The J segment lost 0 bases and the V segment lost 6 bases, leaving 8 bases of the junction unmatched. The DNA for the CDR3 is TGCAGCGTCGGGGGCCGACTAGCGGGAAGCACAGATACGCAGTATTTT. This encodes CSVGGRLAGSTDTQYF.

The CDR3 sequence: CASSSYQGRTEAFF. The DNA of the CDR3 is TGTGCCAGCAGTTCTTATCAGGGTAGGACTGAAGCTTTCTTT. The genes are TRBV7-2 and TRBJ1-1, with TRBD1 as a possible D gene (5 bases). CDR1 and CDR2 from the germline V gene are SGHTA and FQGNSA. Trimming left V 6 bases short and J 5 bases short, with 16 bases between. The CDR3 consists of 14 residues.

This chain links TRBV10-3 with TRBJ2-2; D is perhaps TRBD1 (7 bases). From germline, CDR1 is ENHRY and CDR2 SYGVKD. The CDR3 runs 16 residues. The germline V and J ends were trimmed by 4 bases and 3 bases, with 15 bases remaining between them. The CDR3 is CAISANRGGDTGELFF. Written as DNA, the CDR3 is TGTGCCATCAGTGCAAACAGGGGCGGGGACACCGGGGAGCTGTTTTTT.

This clonotype is a singleton in its sample. J is TRBJ2-4 and V is TRBV20-1; 9 bases match TRBD2. CDR3 length equals 14 residues. Per the germline V gene, CDR1 is DFQATT and CDR2 is SNEGSKA (reference sequence). V dropped 8 bases and J dropped 7; count of bases not matched to a gene: 12. The CDR3 is CSSSRGGEMNIQYF. The CDR3 DNA sequence: TGCAGTTCGTCCCGCGGGGGGGAGATGAACATTCAGTACTTC.

V usage is TRBV19 and J usage is TRBJ2-1, with 11 bases that match TRBD2. CDR3 size: 16 residues. Germline lookup yields CDR1 LNHDA and CDR2 SQIVND (reference sequence). J gave up 1 base and V 5 bases, and 4 bases lay outside the gene matches. As DNA, the CDR3 is TGTGCCAGTAGTTCCCGACTAGCGGGGTCCTACAATGAGCAGTTCTTC. This translates into CASSSRLAGSYNEQFF.

This clonotype was seen more than once but under ten times. The chain combines TRBV20-1 with TRBJ2-1, with 10 bases identical to TRBD2. CDR3 size: 18 residues. Germline CDR1 and CDR2: DFQATT and SNEGSKA (reference sequence). With V trimmed by 5 bases and J by 6 bases, 19 bases remained unmatched. This chain's CDR3 is CSAPNPVLAGEAVNEQFF. Here the CDR3 DNA reads TGCAGTGCTCCTAACCCCGTCCTAGCGGGGGAGGCGGTCAATGAGCAGTTCTTC.

J is TRBJ2-3 and V is TRBV5-1; 12 bases are shared with TRBD2. CDR1 is SGHRS, CDR2 YFSETQ, per germline. The ends lost 4 bases at V and 6 bases at J; junction bases unmatched: 9. The CDR3 is 16 residues long. CDR3 sequence (DNA): TGCGCCAGCAGCAAAAGACTAGCGGGGGATGCGGATACGCAGTATTTT. This translates into CASSKRLAGDADTQYF.

The V and J genes are TRBV20-1 and TRBJ1-2; D not certain. The CDR3 is 15 amino acids. The germline V gene encodes CDR1 DFQATT and CDR2 SNEGSKA (reference sequence). V was cut by 1 base and J by 1 base, with 13 bases left in between. For the CDR3, the DNA is TGCAGTGCTAGAGGGGTCCTGGAAAGTAACTATGGCTACACCTTC. It encodes CSARGVLESNYGYTF.